This TCR beta chain was sequenced during a study of T cell responses to AZD1222 COVID-19 vaccine. General study results and limits: CD4 TCRs associated with vaccination spanned spike, dominating at 160-218 and 743-854.

Measured with immunoSEQ multiplex PCR; TCRdb has only the in-frame clones, and not every one. The sample includes about 100,000 clones, around 84% of them seen just once. Concerning this clone: Its antigen is still unknown.

Between the trimmed V and J ends, which lost 3 bases and 7 bases, there was a span of 4 bases. The germline V gene has CDR1 MNHEY and CDR2 SMNVEV (reference sequence). CDR3 size: 11 residues. This receptor was obtained from an adult in good health. The rearrangement joins TRBV27 to TRBJ2-1, with D unclear. Source: peripheral blood, taken on day 0 of AZD1222 vaccination. CDR3 residues: CASSFRNEQFF. The CDR3 nucleotides are TGTGCCAGCAGTTTTAGGAATGAGCAGTTCTTC.